The 31 T cell receptor beta chains below come from one sample, sequenced in a study of T and B cells in COVID-19 patients. Blood genomic DNA input for TRB amplification was about 240-550 ng. TRB rearrangements were amplified by multiplex PCR with BIOMED2 TRB-A/B primers. TCRdb reanalysed the multiplex PCR reads using MiXCR and keeps one entry per CDR3 protein. The sample lists about 3,800 distinct CDR3 sequences, roughly 20% occurring once. The sequenced sample consisted of blood. Receptors were obtained from a human donor with active COVID-19.

This clonotype was recorded at least ten times. J is TRBJ2-5 and V is TRBV7-9; 9 bases are shared with TRBD1. Germline CDR1 SEHNR, CDR2 FQNEAQ (reference sequence). V was clipped by 4 bases and J by 5 bases; unmatched bases: 8. This CDR3 contains 15 residues. CDR3 loop: CASSSIQGAAETQYF. The CDR3 DNA sequence: TGTGCCAGCAGCTCCATACAGGGGGCTGCCGAGACCCAGTACTTC.

This clonotype is medium-sized within its sample. The chain combines TRBV19 with TRBJ1-3; D is uncertain. Trimming took off 4 bases at V and 4 bases at J, with 11 bases between the two ends. Looked up from germline, CDR1 is LNHDA and CDR2 is SQIVND (reference sequence). This CDR3 is built from 14 residues. In DNA, the CDR3 is TGTGCCAGTAGTACGCGGCCAGGAGGAAACACCATATATTTT. Translation: CASSTRPGGNTIYF.

This clonotype is labeled as medium-sized (0.01 to 0.1%). This rearrangement joins TRBV19 to TRBJ2-1; 13 nucleotides match TRBD2. The CDR3 contains 16 residues. Per the germline V gene, CDR1 is LNHDA and CDR2 is SQIVND (reference sequence). The ends lost 3 bases at V and 2 bases at J; junction bases unmatched: 1. The CDR3 region is CASSMTSGGPYNEQFF. The CDR3 DNA reads as TGTGCCAGTAGTATGACTAGCGGGGGGCCCTACAATGAGCAGTTCTTC.

The sample holds a few counts of this clonotype. This chain links TRBV20-1 with TRBJ2-3, with a tentative D call TRBD1 (6 bases). Germline V lookup: CDR1 DFQATT, CDR2 SNEGSKA (reference sequence). This CDR3 is built from 14 residues. V was pared by 2 bases and J by 4 bases, with 13 bases between. The DNA for the CDR3 is TGCAGTGCTAGATACCAGGGGCTGGCAGATACGCAGTATTTT. It yields the protein CSARYQGLADTQYF.

By proportion, this clonotype is medium-sized. The chain has TRBV10-3 and TRBJ2-5, with D uncertain. This CDR3 is 12 amino acids long. Germline V gene lookup returns CDR1 ENHRY and CDR2 SYGVKD. Trimming took 8 bases from V and 2 from J, leaving 9 bases between them. The CDR3 DNA follows: TGTGCCATCGGACCCCGGCAAGAGACCCAGTACTTC. It is translated as CAIGPRQETQYF.

By share, this clonotype ranks as medium-sized. The chain joins TRBV6-5 to TRBJ1-4; D remains unclear. Germline CDR1 and CDR2: MNHEY and SVGAGI. The CDR3 is 19 residues long. The V and J ends lost 3 bases and 5 bases respectively, with 25 bases between them. As DNA, the CDR3 is TGTGCCAGCAGTTATGGGAGGGAACCGAGGTCGCCTGCAAATGAAAAACTGTTTTTT. This codes for CASSYGREPRSPANEKLFF.

A few counts support this clonotype. The chain joins TRBV6-2 or TRBV6-3 to TRBJ2-3; 7 nucleotides line up with TRBD1. The CDR3 length is 13 residues. Looked up from germline, CDR1 is MNHEY and CDR2 is SVGEGT. The V gene end was trimmed by 10 bases and the J gene end by 2 bases; junction bases not matched to a gene: 6. The CDR3: CAIRDRHTDTQYF. DNA of the CDR3: TGTGCCATCCGGGACAGACACACAGATACGCAGTATTTT.

This clonotype is judged medium-sized. The chain uses TRBV5-5 and TRBJ2-2; D remains unclear. Per the germline V gene, CDR1 is SGHKS and CDR2 is YYEKEE (reference sequence). This CDR3 region has 13 residues. V was clipped by 1 base and J by 6 bases, with 7 bases between them. CDR3 amino acids: CASSLFGPGELFF. The CDR3 nucleotides read TGTGCCAGCAGCTTGTTTGGCCCCGGGGAGCTGTTTTTT.

V usage is TRBV11-3 and J usage is TRBJ2-5; 13 positions match TRBD2. Trimming at V came to 3 bases and at J to 4 bases, leaving 5 bases not matched to a gene. CDR3 size: 16 residues. Per the germline V gene, CDR1 is SGHNT and CDR2 is YENEEA. The chain's CDR3 is CASSFRGLAGRETQYF. CDR3 coding DNA: TGTGCCAGCAGCTTTCGGGGACTAGCGGGGAGAGAGACCCAGTACTTC.

This clonotype was observed many times. The chain recombines TRBV7-2 with TRBJ2-7; possible D gene TRBD2, 5 bases. From germline, CDR1 is SGHTA and CDR2 FQGNSA. Deletions cut 7 bases from V and 0 bases from J, with 10 bases between. This CDR3 comprises 13 residues. The CDR3 nucleotides are TGTGCCAGCAACCAGAGGGACTCCTACGAGCAGTACTTC. This translates into CASNQRDSYEQYF.

This clonotype was observed a handful of times. The gene calls are TRBV20-1 and TRBJ2-7, with TRBD2 matching over 9 bases. CDR3 length: 15 amino acids. The V segment lost 1 base and the J segment 4 bases; nucleotides outside the gene matches: 8. From germline, CDR1 is DFQATT and CDR2 SNEGSKA (reference sequence). The CDR3 is CSARGASGEAYEQYF. In nucleotides, the CDR3 is TGCAGTGCTAGAGGGGCTAGCGGGGAAGCTTACGAGCAGTACTTC.

The chain carries TRBV19 and TRBJ1-5; no clear D. CDR1 and CDR2 (germline): LNHDA, SQIVND (reference sequence). V lost 5 bases, J lost 9 bases, and 14 bases lay in between. The CDR3 loop spans 13 amino acids. This chain's CDR3 is CASSARGKGPQHF. The CDR3 DNA sequence: TGTGCCAGTAGTGCCCGGGGAAAGGGGCCCCAGCATTTT.

This clonotype was counted many times. V is TRBV5-6 and J is TRBJ1-2; D remains ambiguous. V shed 0 bases and J shed 0 bases, with 15 bases lying between them. In germline, CDR1 is SGHDT, CDR2 YYEEEE. There are 17 residues in the CDR3. CDR3 in amino acids: CASSLERYRKTNYGYTF. CDR3 nucleotide sequence: TGTGCCAGCAGCTTGGAGAGATACAGAAAAACTAACTATGGCTACACCTTC.

This clonotype was seen many times. The CDR3 nucleotides read TGTGCCTGGAAAAGAGACAGGGACACTGAAGCTTTCTTT. It encodes CAWKRDRDTEAFF. V and J are TRBV30 and TRBJ1-1, with 7 bases identical to TRBD1. The CDR3 has 13 residues. CDR1 and CDR2 from the germline V gene are GTSNPN and SVGIG (reference sequence). The V segment lost 4 bases and the J segment 3 bases; nucleotides outside the gene matches: 5.

The CDR3: CASSSLGGTYEQYF. CDR3 coding DNA: TGTGCCAGCAGCTCATTAGGGGGGACCTACGAGCAGTACTTC. This chain uses TRBV7-3 with TRBJ2-7; tentatively, D is TRBD1 or TRBD2 (6 bases each). V shed 4 bases and J shed 2 bases, with 12 bases lying between them. Germline lookup yields CDR1 SGHTA and CDR2 FQGTGA. This CDR3 has 14 residues.

Remarks on this clonotype: Possible read error: a much larger clone is one base away. V is TRBV12-3 or TRBV12-4 and J is TRBJ2-3, with TRBD2 matching 8 bases. V was clipped by 6 bases and J by 2 bases; unmatched bases: 7. This CDR3 spans 15 amino acids. Here the CDR3 DNA reads TGTGCCAGCAGCCCGGGACTAGGGACCACAGATACGCAGTATTTT. Protein product: CASSPGLGTTDTQYF.

Within the sample, this clonotype is medium-sized (0.01 to 0.1%). The V gene is TRBV19, the J gene TRBJ1-2; no definite D call. The CDR3 extends over 11 amino acids. V was cut by 6 bases and J by 2 bases, with 4 bases left in between. Germline loops: CDR1 LNHDA, CDR2 SQIVND (reference sequence). CDR3 in amino acids: CASRDNYGYTF. The CDR3 coding sequence is TGTGCCAGTAGGGACAACTATGGCTACACCTTC.

By proportion, this clonotype is medium-sized. V gene TRBV5-5 combines with J gene TRBJ1-4; TRBD1 might be the D (5 bases). This CDR3 contains 10 residues. Germline CDR1 and CDR2: SGHKS and YYEKEE (reference sequence). CDR3 bases: TGTGAAAGGGACCGAGAAAAACTGTTTTTT. Its protein is CERDREKLFF.

By sample fraction, this clonotype is medium-sized. This chain links TRBV11-3 with TRBJ2-1, with D possibly being TRBD1 (5 bases). V lost 1 base and J lost 7, with 17 bases in between. The CDR3 runs 16 residues. Germline CDR1 reads SGHNT; CDR2 reads YENEEA. CDR3 bases: TGTGCCAGCAGCTTAGCGGAGACAGTCATAGGGAATGAGCAGTTCTTC. It encodes CASSLAETVIGNEQFF.

This clonotype is medium-sized in the sample. The chain is built from TRBV15 and TRBJ2-5; D is undetermined. The V end was cut by 0 bases, the J end by 5 bases, with 16 bases between. Germline V gene lookup returns CDR1 LNHNV and CDR2 YYDKDF (reference sequence). This CDR3 is built from 16 residues. Written as DNA, the CDR3 is TGTGCCACCAGCAGAGAGGGTACTCGGAGATGGGAGACCCAGTACTTC. This encodes CATSREGTRRWETQYF.

This clonotype rates as medium-sized. The V call is TRBV12-3 or TRBV12-4, the J call TRBJ2-5, with 9 bases matching TRBD2. J lost 7 bases, V lost 3 bases, and 9 bases had no gene match. The CDR3 extends over 15 amino acids. The CDR3 DNA sequence: TGTGCCAGCAGTTTGGAACAGCGGGGGGTAGGGACCCAGTACTTC. Translated, it gives CASSLEQRGVGTQYF.

This clonotype is medium-sized in the sample. CDR3 sequence reads: CASSLEDTEAFF. The CDR3 coding sequence is TGTGCCAGCAGCTTAGAGGACACTGAAGCTTTCTTT. This chain connects TRBV11-3 to TRBJ1-1; no reliable D call. The CDR3 extends over 12 amino acids. Trimming cost V 0 bases and J 3 bases, with 2 bases left between them. Germline lookup yields CDR1 SGHNT and CDR2 YENEEA. Combining the CDR3 with reference TRBV11-3 and TRBJ1-1 gives the whole variable domain EAGVVQSPRYKIIEKKQPVAFWCNPISGHNTLYWYLQNLGQGPELLIRYENEEAVDDSQLPKDRFSAERLKGVDSTLKIQPAELGDSAVYLCASSLEDTEAFFGQGTRLTVV.

CDR3 sequence reads: CASSFLLGGTDTQYF. CDR3 coding DNA: TGCGCCAGCAGCTTTCTTCTAGGAGGCACAGATACGCAGTATTTT. V and J are TRBV5-1 and TRBJ2-3; D not certain. V lost 2 bases and J lost 1, with 11 bases in between. CDR1 SGHRS and CDR2 YFSETQ come from the germline V gene. The CDR3 runs to 15 residues.

The chain carries TRBV29-1 and TRBJ2-5, with 9 bases matching TRBD1. V lost 4 bases and J lost 6; bases outside the gene matches: 6. This CDR3 has 13 amino acids. CDR1 and CDR2 (germline): SQVTM, ANQGSEA. CDR3 nucleotide sequence: TGCAGCGTTGTAACAGGGGGCGCAAAGACCCAGTACTTC. Residues: CSVVTGGAKTQYF.

V gene TRBV7-2 combines with J gene TRBJ1-5; TRBD1 is a possible D gene (5 bases). Germline V gene data show CDR1 as SGHTA and CDR2 as FQGNSA. Trimming removed 1 base from V and 4 bases from J, with 8 bases in between. This CDR3 region has 14 residues. The CDR3 region has the DNA TGTGCCAGCAGCTTAGGGGGCTATAATCAGCCCCAGCATTTT. It translates to CASSLGGYNQPQHF.

This clonotype ranks as medium-sized. The chain carries TRBV27 and TRBJ2-1, with 8 nucleotides matching TRBD2. The CDR3 sequence is 15 residues long. Germline values: CDR1 MNHEY, CDR2 SMNVEV (reference sequence). The V gene end was trimmed by 8 bases and the J gene end by 4 bases; junction bases not matched to a gene: 10. The DNA for the CDR3 is TGTGCCAGCCAAAGGTCGGGGGGGGTTTACAATGAGCAGTTCTTC. It translates to CASQRSGGVYNEQFF.

This clonotype is medium-sized (0.01 to 0.1%) within its sample. The chain employs TRBV19 and TRBJ2-2; perhaps D is TRBD1 or TRBD2 (5 bases each). CDR1 is LNHDA and CDR2 is SQIVND in the germline V gene (reference sequence). Trimming cost V 2 bases and J 7 bases, with 14 bases left between them. The CDR3 contains 15 residues. CDR3 DNA: TGTGCCAGTAGTATAAAGCTGGGGACGAGCGGGGAGCTGTTTTTT. This translates into CASSIKLGTSGELFF.

By frequency in the sample, this clonotype is large. The J gene is TRBJ2-3, the V gene TRBV29-1, with 9 bases fitting TRBD2. CDR3 size: 14 residues. CDR1 and CDR2 (germline): SQVTM, ANQGSEA. The V gene end was trimmed by 7 bases and the J gene end by 0 bases; junction bases not matched to a gene: 5. The CDR3: CSARSGGSTDTQYF. CDR3 nucleotide sequence: TGCAGCGCTCGCAGCGGGGGGAGCACAGATACGCAGTATTTT.

This clonotype is judged medium-sized. The chain combines TRBV11-3 with TRBJ1-1; D may be TRBD1 (6 bases). This CDR3 spans 15 amino acids. CDR1 SGHNT and CDR2 YENEEA come from the germline V gene. The V gene lost 5 bases and the J gene lost 1 base, with 14 bases spanning the gap. In nucleotides, the CDR3 is TGTGCCAGCAGCGAAGGGGGACGGCGGAACACTGAAGCTTTCTTT. Translated, it gives CASSEGGRRNTEAFF.

In this sample, this clonotype is medium-sized. The V gene is TRBV6-1, the J gene TRBJ2-2; D is unclear. The CDR3 totals 14 residues. In germline, CDR1 is MNHNS, CDR2 SASEGT. The germline V and J ends were trimmed by 5 bases and 1 base, with 8 bases remaining between them. The CDR3 region is CASSLERNTGELFF. The CDR3 DNA follows: TGTGCCAGCAGTTTAGAGAGGAACACCGGGGAGCTGTTTTTT.

Only a few counts were recorded for this clonotype. This chain links TRBV7-2 with TRBJ1-4; D is undetermined. With 1 base removed from V and 12 bases from J, the gap between germline ends came to 9 bases. This CDR3 is built from 12 residues. CDR1 is SGHTA, CDR2 FQGNSA, per germline. CDR3 sequence (DNA): TGTGCCAGCAGCTTAGAGGGCAGAGAACTGTTTTTT. Residues: CASSLEGRELFF.